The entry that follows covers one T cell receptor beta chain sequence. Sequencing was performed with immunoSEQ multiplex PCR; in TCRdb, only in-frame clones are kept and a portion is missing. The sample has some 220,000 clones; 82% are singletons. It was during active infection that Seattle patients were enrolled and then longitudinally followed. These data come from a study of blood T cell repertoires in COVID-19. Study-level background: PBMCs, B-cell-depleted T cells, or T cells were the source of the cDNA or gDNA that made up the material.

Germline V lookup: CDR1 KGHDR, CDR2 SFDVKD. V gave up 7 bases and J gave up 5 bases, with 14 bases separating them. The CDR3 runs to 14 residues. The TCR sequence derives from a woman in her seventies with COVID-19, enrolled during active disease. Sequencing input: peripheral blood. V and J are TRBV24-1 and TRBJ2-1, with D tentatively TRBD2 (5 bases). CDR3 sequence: CATRAGNRNNEQFF. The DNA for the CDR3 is TGTGCCACCAGAGCCGGGAACCGGAACAATGAGCAGTTCTTC.